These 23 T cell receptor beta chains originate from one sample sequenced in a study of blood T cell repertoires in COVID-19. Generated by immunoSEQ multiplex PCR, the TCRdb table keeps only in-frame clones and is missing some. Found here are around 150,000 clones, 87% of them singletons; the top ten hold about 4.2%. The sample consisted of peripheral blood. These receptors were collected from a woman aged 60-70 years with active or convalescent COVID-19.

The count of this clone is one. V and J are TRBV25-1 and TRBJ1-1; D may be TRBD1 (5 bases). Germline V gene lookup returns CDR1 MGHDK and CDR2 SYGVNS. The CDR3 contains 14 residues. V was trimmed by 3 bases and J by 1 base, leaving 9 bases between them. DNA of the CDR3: TGTGCCAGCAGTGAGCAGGGAGGGAACACTGAAGCTTTCTTT. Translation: CASSEQGGNTEAFF.

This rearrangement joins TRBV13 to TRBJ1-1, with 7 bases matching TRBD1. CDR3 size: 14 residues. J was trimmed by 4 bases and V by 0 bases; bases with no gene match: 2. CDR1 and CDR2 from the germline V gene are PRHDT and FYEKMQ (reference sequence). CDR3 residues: CASSLGQGITEAFF. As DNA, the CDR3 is TGTGCCAGCAGCTTAGGACAGGGGATCACTGAAGCTTTCTTT.

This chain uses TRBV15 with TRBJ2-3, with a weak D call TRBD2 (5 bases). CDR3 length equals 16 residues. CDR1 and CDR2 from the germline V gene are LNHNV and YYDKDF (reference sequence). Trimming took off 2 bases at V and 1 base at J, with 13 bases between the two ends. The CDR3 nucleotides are TGTGCCACCAGCAGAATCCCCGGGGTTGGCACAGATACGCAGTATTTT. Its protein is CATSRIPGVGTDTQYF.

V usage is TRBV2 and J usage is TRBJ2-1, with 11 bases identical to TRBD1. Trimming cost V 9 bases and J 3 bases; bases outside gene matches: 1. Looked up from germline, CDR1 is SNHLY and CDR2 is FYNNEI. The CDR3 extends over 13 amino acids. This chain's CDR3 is CASGTGGYNEQFF. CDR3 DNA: TGTGCCAGTGGGACAGGGGGCTACAATGAGCAGTTCTTC.

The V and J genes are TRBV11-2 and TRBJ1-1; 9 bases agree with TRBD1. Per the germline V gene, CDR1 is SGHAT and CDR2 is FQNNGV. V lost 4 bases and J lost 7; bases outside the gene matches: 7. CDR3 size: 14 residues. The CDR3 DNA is TGTGCCAGCAGCTCTACAGGGGGCTATGGTGAAGCTTTCTTT. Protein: CASSSTGGYGEAFF.

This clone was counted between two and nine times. CDR3 amino acids: CASSYNPENSPLHF. The CDR3 nucleotides read TGTGCCAGCAGTTACAATCCCGAGAATTCACCCCTCCACTTT. The chain couples TRBV6-5 to TRBJ1-6; D gene uncertain. Germline loops: CDR1 MNHEY, CDR2 SVGAGI. The CDR3 sequence is 14 residues long. The germline V and J ends were trimmed by 2 bases and 7 bases, with 9 bases remaining between them.

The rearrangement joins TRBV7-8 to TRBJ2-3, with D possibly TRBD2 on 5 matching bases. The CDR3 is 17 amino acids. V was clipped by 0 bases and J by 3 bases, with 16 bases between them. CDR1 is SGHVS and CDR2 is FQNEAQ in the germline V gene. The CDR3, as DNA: TGTGCCAGCAGCTTAGCGAGGGCACCAAGGTTGACAGATACGCAGTATTTT. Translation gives CASSLARAPRLTDTQYF. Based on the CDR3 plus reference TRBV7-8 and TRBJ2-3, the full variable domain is GAGVSQSPRYKVAKRGQDVALRCDPISGHVSLFWYQQALGQGPEFLTYFQNEAQLDKSGLPSDRFFAERPEGSVSTLKIQRTQQEDSAVYLCASSLARAPRLTDTQYFGPGTRLTVL.

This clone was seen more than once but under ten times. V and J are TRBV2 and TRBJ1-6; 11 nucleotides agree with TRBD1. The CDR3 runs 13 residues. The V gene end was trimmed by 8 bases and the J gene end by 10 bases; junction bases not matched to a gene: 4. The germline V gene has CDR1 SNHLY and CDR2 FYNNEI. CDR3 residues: CASGQGAESPLHF. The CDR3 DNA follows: TGTGCCAGCGGACAGGGGGCAGAATCACCCCTCCACTTT.

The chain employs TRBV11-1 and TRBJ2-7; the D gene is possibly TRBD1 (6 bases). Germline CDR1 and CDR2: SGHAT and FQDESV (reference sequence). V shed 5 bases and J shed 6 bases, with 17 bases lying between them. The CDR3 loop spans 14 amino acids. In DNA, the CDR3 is TGTGCCAGCAGCCAAGGGACATCTATTGCCGAGCAGTACTTC. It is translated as CASSQGTSIAEQYF.

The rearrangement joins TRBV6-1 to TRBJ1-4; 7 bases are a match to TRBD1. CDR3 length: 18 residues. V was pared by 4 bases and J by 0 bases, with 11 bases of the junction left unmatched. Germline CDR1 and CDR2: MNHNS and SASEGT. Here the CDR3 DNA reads TGTGCCAGCAGTGCCCCGACAGGGCGCCGAACAACTAATGAAAAACTGTTTTTT. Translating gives CASSAPTGRRTTNEKLFF.

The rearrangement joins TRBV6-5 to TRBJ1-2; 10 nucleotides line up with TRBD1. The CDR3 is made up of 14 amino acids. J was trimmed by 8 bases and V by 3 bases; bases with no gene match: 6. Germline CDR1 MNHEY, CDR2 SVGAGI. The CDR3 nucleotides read TGTGCCAGCAGTTATGGTGGGACAGGGGTCGGCTACACCTTC. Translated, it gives CASSYGGTGVGYTF.

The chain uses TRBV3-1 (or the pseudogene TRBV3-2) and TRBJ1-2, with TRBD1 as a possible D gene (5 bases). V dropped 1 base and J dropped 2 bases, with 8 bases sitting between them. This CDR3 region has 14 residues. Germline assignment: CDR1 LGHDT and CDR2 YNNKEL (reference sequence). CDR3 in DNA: TGTGCCAGCAGCCAAGCGGGGGGAAACTATGGCTACACCTTC. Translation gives CASSQAGGNYGYTF.

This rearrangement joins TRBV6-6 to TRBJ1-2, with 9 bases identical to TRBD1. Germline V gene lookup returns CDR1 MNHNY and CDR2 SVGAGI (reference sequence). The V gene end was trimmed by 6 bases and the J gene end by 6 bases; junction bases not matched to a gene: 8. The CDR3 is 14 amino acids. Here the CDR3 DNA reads TGTGCCAGCAGACCGGGACAGGGATTGGATGGCTACACCTTC. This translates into CASRPGQGLDGYTF.

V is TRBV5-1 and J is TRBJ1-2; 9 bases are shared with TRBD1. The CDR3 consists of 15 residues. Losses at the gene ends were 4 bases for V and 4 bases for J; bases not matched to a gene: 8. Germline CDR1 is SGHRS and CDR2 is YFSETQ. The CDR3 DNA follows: TGCGCCAGCAGCGTCCGGGACAGGGCGCTCTATGGCTACACCTTC. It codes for CASSVRDRALYGYTF. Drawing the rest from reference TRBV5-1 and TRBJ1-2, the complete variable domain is KAGVTQTPRYLIKTRGQQVTLSCSPISGHRSVSWYQQTPGQGLQFLFEYFSETQRNKGNFPGRFSGRQFSNSRSEMNVSTLELGDSALYLCASSVRDRALYGYTFGSGTRLTVV.

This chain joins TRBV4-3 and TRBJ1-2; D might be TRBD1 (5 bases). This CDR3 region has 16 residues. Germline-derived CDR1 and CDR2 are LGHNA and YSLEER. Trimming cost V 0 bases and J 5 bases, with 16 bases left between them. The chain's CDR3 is CASSQDRQWGGYGYTF. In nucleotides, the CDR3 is TGCGCCAGCAGCCAAGATCGGCAATGGGGGGGGTATGGCTACACCTTC.

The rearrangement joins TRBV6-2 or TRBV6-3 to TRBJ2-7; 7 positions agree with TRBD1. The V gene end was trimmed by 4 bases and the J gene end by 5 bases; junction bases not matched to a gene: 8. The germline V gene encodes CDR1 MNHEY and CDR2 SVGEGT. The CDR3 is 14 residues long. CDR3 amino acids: CASSFGTVGHEQYF. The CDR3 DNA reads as TGTGCCAGCAGTTTCGGGACAGTAGGCCACGAGCAGTACTTC.

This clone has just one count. The CDR3 loop reads CASTQTGGQPQHF. CDR3 nucleotides: TGTGCCAGTACCCAGACAGGGGGGCAGCCCCAGCATTTT. This rearrangement joins TRBV19 to TRBJ1-5; 9 positions match TRBD1. The CDR3 is 13 amino acids. Germline CDR1 LNHDA, CDR2 SQIVND (reference sequence). V lost 7 bases to trimming and J lost 7 bases; unmatched junction nucleotides: 5. The whole variable domain, filled in from reference TRBV19 and TRBJ1-5, reads DGGITQSPKYLFRKEGQNVTLSCEQNLNHDAMYWYRQDPGQGLRLIYYSQIVNDFQKGDIAEGYSVSREKKESFPLTVTSAQKNPTAFYLCASTQTGGQPQHFGDGTRLSIL.

As DNA, the CDR3 is TGTGCCACCAGCCTAGGTCTTACGGGACAGGGTTCTGAGCAGTTCTTC. Amino acids: CATSLGLTGQGSEQFF. J is TRBJ2-1 and V is TRBV15; 9 nucleotides agree with TRBD1. V lost 5 bases and J lost 9; bases outside the gene matches: 14. The V gene's germline CDR1 is LNHNV and CDR2 YYDKDF (reference sequence). The CDR3 is 16 amino acids.

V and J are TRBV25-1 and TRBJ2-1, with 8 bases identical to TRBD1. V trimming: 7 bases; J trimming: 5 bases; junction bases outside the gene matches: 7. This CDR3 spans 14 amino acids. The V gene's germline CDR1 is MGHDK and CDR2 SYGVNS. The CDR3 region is CASTAWTGNNEQFF. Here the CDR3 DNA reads TGTGCCAGCACTGCTTGGACAGGGAACAATGAGCAGTTCTTC. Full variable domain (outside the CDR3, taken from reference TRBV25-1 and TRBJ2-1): EADIYQTPRYLVIGTGKKITLECSQTMGHDKMYWYQQDPGMELHLIHYSYGVNSTEKGDLSSESTVSRIRTEHFPLTLESARPSHTSQYLCASTAWTGNNEQFFGPGTRLTVL.

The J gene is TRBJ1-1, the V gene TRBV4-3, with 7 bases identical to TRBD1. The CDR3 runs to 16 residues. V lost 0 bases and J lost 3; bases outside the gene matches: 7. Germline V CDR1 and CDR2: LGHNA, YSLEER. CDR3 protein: CASSQDKFRGYTEAFF. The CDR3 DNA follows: TGCGCCAGCAGCCAAGATAAGTTCAGGGGGTACACTGAAGCTTTCTTT.

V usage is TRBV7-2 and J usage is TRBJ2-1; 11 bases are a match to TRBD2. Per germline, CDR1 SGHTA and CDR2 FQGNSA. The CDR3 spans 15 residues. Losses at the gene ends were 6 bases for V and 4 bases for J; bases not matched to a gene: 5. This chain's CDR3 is CASRNSGGAYNEQFF. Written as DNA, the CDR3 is TGTGCCAGCAGAAATAGCGGGGGGGCTTACAATGAGCAGTTCTTC.

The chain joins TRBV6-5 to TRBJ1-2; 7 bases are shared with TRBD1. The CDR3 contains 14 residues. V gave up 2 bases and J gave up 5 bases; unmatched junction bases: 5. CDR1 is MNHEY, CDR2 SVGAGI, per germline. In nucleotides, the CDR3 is TGTGCCAGCAGTTACAGGGGACAGACTTATGGCTACACCTTC. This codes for CASSYRGQTYGYTF.

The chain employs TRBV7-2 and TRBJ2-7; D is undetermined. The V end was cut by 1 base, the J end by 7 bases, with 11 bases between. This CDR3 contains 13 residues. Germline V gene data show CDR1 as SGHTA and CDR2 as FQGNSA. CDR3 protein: CASSLESELEQYF. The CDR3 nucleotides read TGTGCCAGCAGCTTAGAATCGGAGCTAGAGCAGTACTTC.